Listed below are T cell receptor beta chains from one sample, sequenced in a study of cytomegalovirus exposure and HLA in healthy donors. Libraries were prepared by immunoSEQ multiplex PCR; TCRdb keeps only in-frame clonotypes and omits some of them. The sample records about 160,000 clones, 60% to 80% being singletons. The material sequenced was PBMCs. Receptors originate from a woman aged 45-60 years in good health and CMV-seropositive. The CDR3 runs from the conserved cysteine through the conserved F or W. A D gene is named only where the DNA matches it firmly.

v_call	j_call	d_call	cdr3_aa
TRBV7-2	TRBJ2-3	NA	CASSLAGVGWDTQYF
TRBV15	TRBJ2-5	NA	CATSLRLVDETQYF
TRBV18	TRBJ2-3	NA	CASSPTSGTDTQYF
TRBV18	TRBJ2-3	NA	CASSDHDRDTQYF
TRBV11-2	TRBJ1-1	NA	CASSLTARVSTEAFF
TRBV6-6	TRBJ2-2	NA	CASSYSGQLGELFF
TRBV29-1	TRBJ1-2	NA	CSAQGDGYTF
TRBV4-1	TRBJ2-1	NA	CASSHLQGGDEQFF
TRBV2	TRBJ2-7	TRBD2	CAIDPPSGNYEQYF
TRBV28	TRBJ2-7	NA	CASSRRGGRSYEQYF
TRBV18	TRBJ1-1	NA	CASSPVLGGSEAFF
TRBV7-9	TRBJ1-3	NA	CTSSLSRNTIYF
TRBV6-5	TRBJ2-1	NA	CASRSTSYNEQFF
TRBV10-3	TRBJ2-7	TRBD1	CAISEEAGGFDEQYF
TRBV9	TRBJ1-1	NA	CASSVVGGAYTEASF
TRBV5-1	TRBJ1-4	TRBD1	CASSLGQGNEKLFF
TRBV6-1	TRBJ1-1	NA	CASRETPSSAEAFF
TRBV28	TRBJ2-7	NA	CASRGVHAYEQYF
TRBV4-1	TRBJ2-5	NA	CASSQDLKAGTKETQYF
TRBV5-1	NA	NA	CASSGSSYEQYF
TRBV7-9	TRBJ1-5	NA	CASSFQGGPQHF
TRBV7-9	TRBJ1-1	NA	CASSPSRERAEAFF